This is a list of T cell receptor beta chains from one sample in a study of blood T cell repertoires in COVID-19. Clones were sequenced by immunoSEQ multiplex PCR, and TCRdb holds only the in-frame ones, with some missing. In the table there are some 250,000 clones, approximately 78% of which are singletons. The sequencing input was peripheral blood. The receptors here all came from a woman between 55 and 75 years old with active or convalescent COVID-19. Each CDR3 is given with its conserved first and last residue. D genes are given only for firm matches. Some rows have no size entry. The others give once, few or many, or a class for an expanded clone.

j_call	d_call	v_call	clone_size	cdr3_length	cdr3_aa	cdr3_nt
TRBJ1-1	NA	TRBV27	NA	15	CASSLTPGSMTEAFF	TGTGCCAGCAGTTTAACGCCGGGATCAATGACTGAAGCTTTCTTT
TRBJ2-5	TRBD1	TRBV5-1	few	16	CASSVNGQGGQETQYF	TGCGCCAGCAGCGTAAACGGACAGGGTGGGCAAGAGACCCAGTACTTC
TRBJ1-6	NA	TRBV25-1	NA	17	CASSESGGSSYNSPLHF	TGTGCCAGCAGTGAATCCGGGGGGAGCTCCTATAATTCACCCCTCCACTTT
TRBJ2-3	TRBD1	TRBV5-1	once	15	CASSPGQGGTDTQYF	TGCGCCAGCAGCCCCGGACAGGGGGGAACAGATACGCAGTATTTT
TRBJ2-6	NA	TRBV5-4	NA	15	CASSWGRSGANVLTF	TGTGCCAGCAGCTGGGGGCGCTCTGGGGCCAACGTCCTGACTTTC
TRBJ1-2	NA	TRBV27	NA	14	CASSSAAPPYGYTF	TGTGCCAGCAGTAGTGCGGCACCTCCCTATGGCTACACCTTC
TRBJ2-3	TRBD2	TRBV5-8	NA	17	CASSRPPGGGDTDTQYF	TGTGCCAGCAGCCGCCCGCCGGGCGGGGGTGACACAGATACGCAGTATTTT
TRBJ1-4	TRBD1	TRBV4-3	few	17	CASSQDPGTGDDEKLFF	TGCGCCAGCAGCCAAGATCCCGGGACAGGGGATGATGAAAAACTGTTTTTT
TRBJ2-3	TRBD2	TRBV3-1/TRBV3-2	NA	16	CASSPPGLADTDTQYF	TGTGCCAGCAGCCCACCGGGACTAGCGGACACAGATACGCAGTATTTT
TRBJ1-3	NA	TRBV5-8	once	16	CASSLGGLYSGNTIYF	TGTGCCAGCAGCTTGGGGGGACTGTACTCTGGAAACACCATATATTTT
TRBJ1-6	NA	TRBV3-1/TRBV3-2	NA	13	CASSQGLNSPLHF	TGTGCCAGCAGTCAGGGATTGAATTCACCCCTCCACTTT
TRBJ1-1	NA	TRBV23-1	NA	14	CASSQDAKDREAFF	TGCGCCAGCAGTCAAGACGCCAAGGACAGAGAAGCTTTCTTT
TRBJ1-5	NA	TRBV5-8	NA	15	CASSPGVNSNQPQHF	TGTGCCAGCAGTCCAGGGGTTAATAGCAATCAGCCCCAGCATTTT
TRBJ2-1	NA	TRBV29-1	NA	12	CRADGGFNEQFF	TGCAGAGCCGATGGCGGGTTTAATGAGCAGTTCTTC
TRBJ1-5	NA	TRBV5-6	few	15	CASSLGGAGNQPQHF	TGTGCCAGCAGCTTGGGTGGGGCTGGGAATCAGCCCCAGCATTTT
TRBJ2-1	NA	TRBV21-1	once	15	CASSPRDRALDEQFF	TGTGCCAGCAGCCCCCGGGACAGGGCTCTCGATGAGCAGTTCTTC
TRBJ1-4	NA	TRBV4-1	NA	15	CASSQNPSLNEKLFF	TGCGCCAGCAGCCAAAATCCCTCCTTAAATGAAAAACTGTTTTTT
TRBJ2-3	NA	TRBV2	NA	15	CASSEEMRGTDTQYF	TGTGCCAGCAGTGAAGAAATGCGGGGCACAGATACGCAGTATTTT
TRBJ1-1	NA	TRBV30	NA	13	CACTSFLNTEAFF	TGTGCCTGTACTAGTTTTTTGAACACTGAAGCTTTCTTT
TRBJ2-2	TRBD1	TRBV6-4	NA	14	CASSSGTGTGELFF	TGTGCCAGCAGTTCCGGGACAGGGACCGGGGAGCTGTTTTTT
TRBJ1-1	NA	TRBV21-1	NA	14	CASSKAGRNTEAFF	TGTGCCAGCAGCAAAGCGGGCAGGAACACTGAAGCTTTCTTT
TRBJ1-2	TRBD1	TRBV5-5	NA	15	CASSLSQGASYGYTF	TGTGCCAGCAGCTTGAGCCAGGGGGCATCTTATGGCTACACCTTC
TRBJ1-2	NA	TRBV7-9	NA	13	CASSLGTDYGYTF	TGTGCCAGCAGCTTAGGGACAGACTATGGCTACACCTTC
TRBJ1-1	NA	TRBV2	NA	15	CASSVAGAMNTEAFF	TGTGCCAGCAGTGTAGCAGGGGCAATGAACACTGAAGCTTTCTTT
TRBJ1-2	TRBD1	TRBV27	NA	14	CASSTGSEIYGYTF	TGTGCCAGCTCGACAGGGTCGGAAATCTATGGCTACACCTTC
TRBJ2-4	TRBD2	TRBV2	once	16	CASRRGTSRAKNIQYF	TGTGCCAGCAGACGCGGGACTAGCCGAGCAAAAAACATTCAGTACTTC
TRBJ1-1	TRBD1	TRBV7-2	once	17	CASSLRQGTEVGTEAFF	TGTGCCAGCAGCTTACGACAGGGGACCGAGGTCGGCACTGAAGCTTTCTTT
TRBJ1-2	TRBD1	TRBV5-1	NA	15	CASSLEGQGVKGYTF	TGCGCCAGCAGCTTGGAAGGGCAGGGGGTTAAAGGCTACACCTTC
TRBJ1-2	NA	TRBV27	NA	14	CASSPRQTFYGYTF	TGTGCCAGCAGTCCCCGACAGACCTTCTATGGCTACACCTTC
TRBJ1-2	NA	TRBV6-6	NA	15	CASVGGYAGNYGYTF	TGTGCCAGCGTTGGGGGCTATGCAGGCAACTATGGCTACACCTTC
TRBJ1-1	NA	TRBV12-3/TRBV12-4	NA	11	CASSLGRGAFF	TGTGCCAGCAGTTTGGGAAGGGGAGCTTTCTTT
TRBJ2-5	TRBD2	TRBV5-8	NA	16	CASSLRTRLAGETQYF	TGTGCCAGCAGCCTCCGGACTAGGCTGGCGGGGGAGACCCAGTACTTC
TRBJ1-3	NA	TRBV5-1	NA	18	CASSEAPLSGGTLNTIYF	TGCGCCAGCAGCGAAGCCCCCCTAAGCGGGGGGACACTAAACACCATATATTTT
TRBJ1-2	NA	TRBV6-4	NA	16	CASSDWAAADSYGYTF	TGTGCCAGCAGTGACTGGGCGGCAGCGGATTCCTATGGCTACACCTTC
TRBJ1-2	NA	TRBV7-9	NA	16	CASSLAVTGIGYGYTF	TGTGCCAGCAGCTTGGCCGTCACAGGGATCGGCTATGGCTACACCTTC
TRBJ1-1	NA	TRBV12-3/TRBV12-4	NA	13	CASSLLGRGEAFF	TGTGCCAGCAGTTTACTGGGTAGGGGGGAAGCTTTCTTT
TRBJ2-3	TRBD2	TRBV19	NA	15	CASSIGGGAGDTQYF	TGTGCCAGTAGTATCGGCGGGGGGGCTGGAGATACGCAGTATTTT
TRBJ2-1	TRBD2	TRBV11-2	NA	14	CASSTSGVGSEQFF	TGTGCCAGCAGCACTAGCGGGGTCGGTAGTGAGCAGTTCTTC
TRBJ1-1	TRBD1	TRBV3-1/TRBV3-2	once	13	CASRSPGQKEAFF	TGTGCCAGCCGCTCCCCGGGACAGAAAGAAGCTTTCTTT
TRBJ1-5	NA	TRBV29-1	few	12	CSVRTGNQPQHF	TGCAGCGTAAGGACGGGGAATCAGCCCCAGCATTTT
TRBJ1-3	NA	TRBV9	NA	15	CASSVSLSSGNTIYF	TGTGCCAGCAGCGTTTCTCTGAGCTCTGGAAACACCATATATTTT
TRBJ1-2	NA	TRBV7-2	NA	14	CASSPGTFNYGYTF	TGTGCCAGCAGCCCAGGGACATTTAACTATGGCTACACCTTC
TRBJ2-7	TRBD2	TRBV12-3/TRBV12-4	NA	13	CATTGTSGYEQYF	TGTGCCACCACCGGGACTAGCGGGTACGAGCAGTACTTC
TRBJ2-6	TRBD1	TRBV5-1	NA	18	CASTWGQSARSGANVLTF	TGCGCCAGCACCTGGGGACAGAGCGCACGCTCTGGGGCCAACGTCCTGACTTTC
TRBJ1-4	NA	TRBV19	NA	14	CASSPGGAVEKLFF	TGTGCCAGTAGCCCCGGTGGGGCAGTGGAAAAACTGTTTTTT
TRBJ1-2	TRBD1	TRBV2	NA	12	CASSQGGYGYTF	TGTGCCAGCAGTCAGGGGGGCTATGGCTACACCTTC
TRBJ2-7	NA	TRBV4-1	NA	16	CASSQALRDTSYEQYF	TGCGCCAGCAGCCAAGCCCTCCGGGACACCTCCTACGAGCAGTACTTC
TRBJ2-5	TRBD2	TRBV9	NA	15	CASSVAGTSGETQYF	TGTGCCAGCAGCGTCGCCGGGACTAGCGGAGAGACCCAGTACTTC
TRBJ1-2	NA	TRBV7-2	NA	15	CASSLVGTEIYGYTF	TGTGCCAGCAGCTTAGTAGGTACAGAGATCTATGGCTACACCTTC
TRBJ1-3	NA	TRBV12-3/TRBV12-4	once	13	CASRPTGGNTIYF	TGTGCCAGCAGGCCCACAGGGGGAAACACCATATATTTT
TRBJ2-3	NA	TRBV5-1	NA	15	CASSLGRGTTDTQYF	TGCGCCAGCAGCTTGGGGCGGGGCACCACAGATACGCAGTATTTT
TRBJ1-2	NA	TRBV13	NA	12	CASSLAGSGYTF	TGTGCCAGCAGCTTAGCCGGTAGTGGCTACACCTTC
TRBJ1-2	NA	TRBV6-5	NA	13	CASSYSGVDGYTF	TGTGCCAGCAGTTACTCAGGGGTTGATGGCTACACCTTC
TRBJ1-3	NA	TRBV23-1	NA	15	CASSHPGDSGNTIYF	TGCGCCAGCAGTCATCCAGGGGACTCTGGAAACACCATATATTTT
TRBJ1-5	NA	TRBV14	once	13	CASSQGGHGPQHF	TGTGCCAGCAGCCAAGGGGGCCACGGGCCCCAGCATTTT
TRBJ1-1	NA	TRBV10-3	NA	16	CAISELEVWQGWEAFF	TGTGCCATCAGTGAGCTCGAGGTGTGGCAGGGGTGGGAAGCTTTCTTT